This entry concerns a single T cell receptor (beta chain). This sample is part of a study of blood T cell repertoires in COVID-19. Study context: COVID-19 samples from acute and convalescent phases originated in the United States, Italy and Spain.

The CDR3 contains 15 residues. Trimming took 1 base from V and 4 from J, leaving 12 bases between them. The germline V gene encodes CDR1 SGHTS and CDR2 YDEGEE. Produced via immunoSEQ multiplex PCR; TCRdb's table is partial and in-frame only. Of about 410,000 clones listed, about nine tenths were seen once; the top ten hold under 2%. The Seattle patients joined while their infection was active and were tracked longitudinally afterward. This receptor was taken from a middle-aged woman with COVID-19, enrolled during active disease. V and J are TRBV5-8 and TRBJ2-1, with D possibly being TRBD1 (5 bases). Specimen: peripheral blood. CDR3 amino acids: CASSLQGSSYNEQFF. In DNA form, the CDR3 reads TGTGCCAGCAGCTTGCAGGGCTCCTCTTACAATGAGCAGTTCTTC. The full variable domain, its missing parts supplied by reference TRBV5-8 and TRBJ2-1, is EAGVTQSPTHLIKTRGQQATLRCSPISGHTSVYWYQQALGLGLQFLLWYDEGEERNRGNFPPRFSGRQFPNYSSELNVNALELEDSALYLCASSLQGSSYNEQFFGPGTRLTVL.